This T cell receptor (beta chain) was profiled in a study of blood T cell repertoires in COVID-19. As for the study in general: Some COVID-19 samples were acute and others convalescent; all came from the United States, Italy and Spain. Sources were T cells, B-cell-depleted T cells, or PBMCs; the material itself was cDNA or gDNA.

Data came from immunoSEQ multiplex PCR; TCRdb stores just in-frame clones and leaves some out. Of about 230,000 clones in the sample, around 80% were seen once. The CDR3 length is 14 residues. Germline V lookup: CDR1 SGHNT, CDR2 YYREEE (reference sequence). J was trimmed by 5 bases and V by 4 bases; bases with no gene match: 7. V is TRBV5-4 and J is TRBJ2-5, with TRBD1 identical over 8 bases. Sequenced: peripheral blood. This receptor was identified in a man aged 35-49 years who had recovered from COVID-19. The CDR3 bases are TGTGCCAGCAGCGAGACAGGGGTGAGGGAGACCCAGTACTTC. It specifies CASSETGVRETQYF.